This T cell receptor beta chain was retrieved from a study of blood T cell repertoires in COVID-19 (dated by TCRdb to 2019 to 2021). A note on the overall study: Samples from collaborators originated in the United States, Italy and Spain and spanned both the acute and convalescent phases of COVID-19. Where available, HLA class I and class II types were obtained from metadata supplied by the sample provider rather than from assay-based typing. The dataset comprised deeply sampled blood TCRbeta repertoires from subjects exposed to, actively infected with, or recovered from COVID-19. A de-identified subject ID, COVID-19 status, age in years and sex were almost always included in the sample metadata. The prospective study material was composed of cDNA or gDNA derived from T cells, B-cell-depleted T cells, or PBMCs. Samples came from the ongoing ImmuneRACE study (first 160 participants) plus 1,254 subjects from 6 global collaborators. The repertoires were released in a freely available public database meant as a resource for research on the immune response to SARS-CoV-2. Overall study results and their limits: The quantity of clinical and demographic metadata differed by source and by participant and was supplied without curation.

The germline V and J ends show losses of 0 bases and 1 base respectively, and no gene match explains 4 bases of the junction. CDR1 and CDR2, per the germline V gene, are SGHRS and YFSETQ. Counted from cysteine to phenylalanine, this CDR3 has 17 amino acids. The CDR3 DNA has 51 bases and is translated from base 1. As for this clone: Its antigen is currently not known. No much larger clone is present one base from it, and per-base qualities are unavailable.

TCRbeta CDR3 regions were amplified from genomic DNA by means of the immunoSEQ Assay, a bias-controlled multiplex PCR. For the original study's pipeline: The number of nucleated cells in each sample was estimated from the amplification of reference gene primers within the assay. To quantify the absolute abundance of each unique TCRbeta CDR3 rearrangement, sequence reads were collapsed and filtered. Productive Simpson clonality was computed per sample as the square root of Simpson's diversity index over productive rearrangements. TCRdb's version of the immuneACCESS table is confined to in-frame rearrangements and falls short of the full clone set. An unresolved V gene accounts for under half of the shortfall where checked; the remainder is of unknown origin. V, J and clone size are those of that table, while D and trimming were read from the DNA. Across this sample there are over 45,000 clones, with over 75% seen only once. The ten largest clonotypes hold over 5.5% of the sample.

Collaborating institutions collected whole blood in K2EDTA tubes following their own protocols. For TCRbeta analysis, collaborator samples were shipped as frozen whole blood, as isolated PBMCs, or as DNA extracted from either sample type. The sequence links TRBV5-1 to TRBJ1-6; TRBD1 aligns with 7 central bases. Sequenced input: peripheral blood. This TCR was recovered from a man between 60 and 75 years old with acute or convalescent COVID-19. The CDR3 in this case is CASSLGQGVSYNSPLHF. The DNA reads TGCGCCAGCAGCTTGGGGCAGGGGGTTTCCTATAATTCACCCCTCCACTTT.